This record looks at one T cell receptor beta chain sequence and its context. This sample is drawn from a study of cytomegalovirus exposure and HLA in healthy donors. V lost 3 bases and J lost 5; bases outside the gene matches: 5. Germline V gene data show CDR1 as MDHEN and CDR2 as SYDVKM. This CDR3 contains 15 residues. PCR was performed using 60 Vbeta and 13 Jbeta primers. Sequencing was performed with immunoSEQ multiplex PCR; in TCRdb, only in-frame clones are kept and a portion is missing. The sample holds approximately 280,000 clones; around 86% are singletons and the top ten take less than 4%. The TCR sequence derives from a man aged 40-55 years in good health and CMV-seropositive. The J gene is TRBJ2-3, the V gene TRBV28; TRBD2 agrees at 10 bases. Sequencing was carried out using PBMCs. In DNA form, the CDR3 reads TGTGCCAGCAGTTTCGCTAGCGGGAGCGGAGATACGCAGTATTTT. Its protein product is CASSFASGSGDTQYF.